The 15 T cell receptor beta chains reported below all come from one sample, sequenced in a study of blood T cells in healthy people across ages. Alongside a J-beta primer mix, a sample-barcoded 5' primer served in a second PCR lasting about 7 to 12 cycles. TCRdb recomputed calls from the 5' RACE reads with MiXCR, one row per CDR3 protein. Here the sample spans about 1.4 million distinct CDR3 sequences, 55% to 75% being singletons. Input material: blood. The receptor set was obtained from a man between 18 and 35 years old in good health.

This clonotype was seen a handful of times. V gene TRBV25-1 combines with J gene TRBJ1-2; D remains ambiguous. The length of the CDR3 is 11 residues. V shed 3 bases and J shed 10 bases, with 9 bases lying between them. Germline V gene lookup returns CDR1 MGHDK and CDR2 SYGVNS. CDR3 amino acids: CASSEGTDYTF. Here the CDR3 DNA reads TGTGCCAGCAGTGAGGGTACAGACTACACCTTC.

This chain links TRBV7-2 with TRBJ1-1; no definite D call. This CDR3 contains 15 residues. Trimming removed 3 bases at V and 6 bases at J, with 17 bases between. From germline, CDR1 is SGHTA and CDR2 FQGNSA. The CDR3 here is CASSLVEGSGAEAFF. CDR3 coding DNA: TGTGCCAGCAGCTTGGTTGAAGGGTCCGGGGCTGAAGCTTTCTTT.

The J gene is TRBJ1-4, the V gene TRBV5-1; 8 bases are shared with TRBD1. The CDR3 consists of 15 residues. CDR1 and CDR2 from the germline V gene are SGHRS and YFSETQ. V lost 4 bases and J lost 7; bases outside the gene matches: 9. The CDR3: CASSPRAGGPEKLFF. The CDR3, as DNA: TGCGCCAGCAGCCCGAGGGCAGGGGGCCCTGAAAAACTGTTTTTT.

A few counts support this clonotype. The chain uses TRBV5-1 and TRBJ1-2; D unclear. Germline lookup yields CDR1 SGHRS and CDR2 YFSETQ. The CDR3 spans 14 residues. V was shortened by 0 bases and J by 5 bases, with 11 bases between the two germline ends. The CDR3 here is CASSLESTIYGYTF. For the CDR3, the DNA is TGCGCCAGCAGCTTGGAAAGTACGATTTATGGCTACACCTTC.

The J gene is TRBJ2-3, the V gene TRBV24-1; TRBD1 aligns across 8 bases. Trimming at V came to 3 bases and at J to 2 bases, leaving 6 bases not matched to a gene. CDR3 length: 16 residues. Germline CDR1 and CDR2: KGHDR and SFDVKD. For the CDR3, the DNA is TGTGCCACCAGTGATGTCGCAGGGGGCCCCACAGATACGCAGTATTTT. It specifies CATSDVAGGPTDTQYF.

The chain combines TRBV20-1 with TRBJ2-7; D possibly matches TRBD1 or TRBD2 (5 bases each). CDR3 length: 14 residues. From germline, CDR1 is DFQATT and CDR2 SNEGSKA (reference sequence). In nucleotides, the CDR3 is TGCAAACAATCCTGGGGGAGAAGATCCTACGAGCAGTACTTC. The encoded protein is CKQSWGRRSYEQYF.

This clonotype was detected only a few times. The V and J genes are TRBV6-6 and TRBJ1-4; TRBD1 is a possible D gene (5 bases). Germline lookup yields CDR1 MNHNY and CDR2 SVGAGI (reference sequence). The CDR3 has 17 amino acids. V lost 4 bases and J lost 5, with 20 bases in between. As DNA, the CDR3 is TGTGCCAGCAGTTCCCCCGCGGTGGGGACTACGAATGAAAAACTGTTTTTT. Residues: CASSSPAVGTTNEKLFF.

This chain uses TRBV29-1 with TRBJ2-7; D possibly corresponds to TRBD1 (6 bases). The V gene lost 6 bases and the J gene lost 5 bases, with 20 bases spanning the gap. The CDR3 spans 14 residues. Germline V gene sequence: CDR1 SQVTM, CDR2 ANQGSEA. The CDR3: CSVLGPGQKNEQYF. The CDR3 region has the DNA TGCAGCGTATTGGGACCGGGACAAAAGAACGAGCAGTACTTC.

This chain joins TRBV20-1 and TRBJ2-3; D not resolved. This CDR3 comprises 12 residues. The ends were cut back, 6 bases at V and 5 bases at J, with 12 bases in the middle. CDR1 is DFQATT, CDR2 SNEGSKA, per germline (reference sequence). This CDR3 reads CSAAGFRDTQYF. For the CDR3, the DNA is TGCAGTGCCGCTGGGTTCAGAGATACGCAGTATTTT.

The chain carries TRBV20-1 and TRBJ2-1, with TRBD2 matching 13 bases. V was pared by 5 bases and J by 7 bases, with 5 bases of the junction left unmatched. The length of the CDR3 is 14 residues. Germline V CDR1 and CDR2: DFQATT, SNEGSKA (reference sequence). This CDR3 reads CSAWTSGRWNEQFF. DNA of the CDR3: TGCAGTGCTTGGACTAGCGGGAGATGGAATGAGCAGTTCTTC.

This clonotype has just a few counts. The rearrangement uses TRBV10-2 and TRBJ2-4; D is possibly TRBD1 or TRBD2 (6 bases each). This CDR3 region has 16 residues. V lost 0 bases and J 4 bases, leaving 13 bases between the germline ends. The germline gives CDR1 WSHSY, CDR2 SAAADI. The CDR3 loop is CASSESTGANKNIQYF. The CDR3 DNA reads TGCGCCAGCAGTGAGTCTACGGGGGCAAATAAAAACATTCAGTACTTC.

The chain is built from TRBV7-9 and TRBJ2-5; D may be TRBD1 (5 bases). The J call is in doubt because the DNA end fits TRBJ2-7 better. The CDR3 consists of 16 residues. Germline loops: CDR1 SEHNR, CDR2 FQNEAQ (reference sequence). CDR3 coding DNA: TGTGCCAGCAGCCGTGCGAGGACACACGTTTCCTACGAGCAGTACTTC. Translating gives CASSRARTHVSYEQYF.

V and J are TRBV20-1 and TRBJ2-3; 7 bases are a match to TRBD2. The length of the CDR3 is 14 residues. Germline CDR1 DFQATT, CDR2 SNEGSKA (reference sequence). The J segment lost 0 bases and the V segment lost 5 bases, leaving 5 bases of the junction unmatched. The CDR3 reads CSAGRGGSTDTQYF. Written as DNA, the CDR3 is TGCAGTGCTGGGAGGGGCGGTAGCACAGATACGCAGTATTTT.

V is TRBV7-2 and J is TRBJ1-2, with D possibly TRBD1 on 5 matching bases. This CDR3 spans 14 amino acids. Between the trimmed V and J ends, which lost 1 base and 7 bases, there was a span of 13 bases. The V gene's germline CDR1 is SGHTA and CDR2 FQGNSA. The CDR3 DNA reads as TGTGCCAGCAGCTTAGTCGTTGAGGGACGTGGCTACACCTTC. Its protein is CASSLVVEGRGYTF. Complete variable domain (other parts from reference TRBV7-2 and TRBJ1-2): GAGVSQSPSNKVTEKGKDVELRCDPISGHTALYWYRQSLGQGLEFLIYFQGNSAPDKSGLPSDRFSAERTGGSVSTLTIQRTQQEDSAVYLCASSLVVEGRGYTFGSGTRLTVV.

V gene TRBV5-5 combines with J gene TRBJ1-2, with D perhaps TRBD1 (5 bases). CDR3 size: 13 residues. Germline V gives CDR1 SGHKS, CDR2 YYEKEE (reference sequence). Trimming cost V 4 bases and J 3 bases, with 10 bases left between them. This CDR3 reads CASSRVGDYGYTF. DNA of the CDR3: TGTGCCAGCAGCCGGGTAGGGGACTATGGCTACACCTTC.